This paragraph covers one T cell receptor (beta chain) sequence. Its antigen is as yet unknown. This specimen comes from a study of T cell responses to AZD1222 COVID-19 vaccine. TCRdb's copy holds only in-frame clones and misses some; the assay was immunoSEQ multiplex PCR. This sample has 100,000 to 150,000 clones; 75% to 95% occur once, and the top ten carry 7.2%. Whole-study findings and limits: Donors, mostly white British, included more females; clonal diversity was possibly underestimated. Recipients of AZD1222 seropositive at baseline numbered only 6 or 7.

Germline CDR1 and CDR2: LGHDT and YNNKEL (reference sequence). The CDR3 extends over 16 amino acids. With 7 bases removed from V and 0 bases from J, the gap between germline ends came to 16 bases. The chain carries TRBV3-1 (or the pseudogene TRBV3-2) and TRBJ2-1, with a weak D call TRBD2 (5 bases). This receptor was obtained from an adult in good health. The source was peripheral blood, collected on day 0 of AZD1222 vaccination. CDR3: CASTDGVLSSYNEQFF. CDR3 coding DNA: TGTGCCAGCACCGACGGGGTGCTAAGCTCCTACAATGAGCAGTTCTTC.